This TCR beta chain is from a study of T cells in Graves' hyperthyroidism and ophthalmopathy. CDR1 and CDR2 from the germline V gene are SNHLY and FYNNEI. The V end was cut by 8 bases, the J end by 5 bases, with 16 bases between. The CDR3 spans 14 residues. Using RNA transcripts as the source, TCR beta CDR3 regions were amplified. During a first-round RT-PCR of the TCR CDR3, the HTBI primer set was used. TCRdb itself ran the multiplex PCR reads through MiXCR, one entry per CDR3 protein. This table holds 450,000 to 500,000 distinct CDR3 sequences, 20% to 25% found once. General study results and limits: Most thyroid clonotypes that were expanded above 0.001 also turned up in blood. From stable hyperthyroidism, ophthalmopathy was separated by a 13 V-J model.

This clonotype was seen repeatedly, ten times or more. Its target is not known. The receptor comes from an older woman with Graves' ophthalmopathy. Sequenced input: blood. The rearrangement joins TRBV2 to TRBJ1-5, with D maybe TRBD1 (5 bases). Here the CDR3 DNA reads TGTGCCAGCGCCCGGGACTTCCCGTATCAGCCCCAGCATTTT. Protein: CASARDFPYQPQHF.